This is a list of T cell receptor beta chains from one sample in a study of T cells in Graves' hyperthyroidism and ophthalmopathy. TCRdb reprocessed the multiplex PCR reads via MiXCR and lists one record per CDR3 protein. The sample carries 650,000 to 700,000 distinct CDR3 sequences, roughly a sixth recorded once. The source material was blood. The receptors come from a man in his forties or fifties with Graves' hyperthyroidism. The CDR3 runs from the conserved cysteine through the conserved F or W. A D gene is named only where the DNA matches it firmly. Clone size is given for some rows only: seen once, a few or many times, or a class if the clone is expanded.

v_call	clone_size	j_call	d_call	cdr3_aa	cdr3_nt
TRBV2	few	TRBJ2-7	.	CASSVEGIGGGEQYF	TGTGCCAGCAGTGTGGAGGGGATAGGGGGAGGCGAGCAGTACTTC
TRBV20-1	.	TRBJ2-7	.	CSARKRTDFYEQYF	TGCAGTGCTAGAAAACGGACTGATTTCTACGAGCAGTACTTC
TRBV6-2/TRBV6-3	.	TRBJ1-2	TRBD1	CASSYSTGQDGYTF	TGTGCCAGCAGTTACTCGACAGGACAGGATGGCTACACCTTC
TRBV20-1	many	TRBJ2-7	TRBD1	CSASPWGTGVHEQYF	TGCAGTGCTAGCCCTTGGGGGACAGGGGTACACGAGCAGTACTTC
TRBV19	many	TRBJ1-5	.	CASSIRRNSDQPQHF	TGTGCCAGTAGTATCCGGCGGAACTCTGATCAGCCCCAGCATTTT
TRBV2	many	TRBJ2-1	TRBD2	CASNERGSYNEQFF	TGTGCCAGCAACGAGCGGGGCTCCTACAATGAGCAGTTCTTC
TRBV15	.	TRBJ2-1	.	CATSPLSRGTEQFF	TGTGCCACCAGCCCTCTATCCCGTGGAACAGAGCAGTTCTTC
TRBV20-1	.	TRBJ1-1	.	CSAISGLRTEAFF	TGCAGTGCTATATCAGGGTTGAGAACTGAAGCTTTCTTT
TRBV9	.	TRBJ1-1	TRBD1	CASSVFPGQGNTEAFF	TGTGCCAGCAGCGTTTTCCCGGGACAGGGGAACACTGAAGCTTTCTTT
TRBV6-1	many	TRBJ1-5	TRBD1	CASSEAGQTYSNQPQHF	TGTGCCAGCAGTGAAGCGGGACAGACATATAGCAATCAGCCCCAGCATTTT
TRBV19	few	TRBJ1-1	.	CASSWGLGTEAFF	TGTGCCAGTAGTTGGGGGTTGGGCACTGAAGCTTTCTTT
TRBV14	.	TRBJ2-7	.	CASSHGQPYEQYF	TGTGCCAGCAGCCACGGACAGCCCTACGAGCAGTACTTC
TRBV6-2/TRBV6-3	many	TRBJ2-2	TRBD1	CASSRDRGITGELFF	TGTGCCAGCAGCCGGGACAGGGGTATTACCGGGGAGCTGTTTTTT
TRBV28	few	TRBJ1-6	.	CASRWGEGDSPLHF	TGTGCCAGCAGATGGGGAGAGGGAGATTCACCCCTCCACTTT
TRBV27	many	TRBJ2-3	.	CASSLSMVTDTQYF	TGTGCCAGCAGTTTATCGATGGTTACAGATACGCAGTATTTT
TRBV6-2/TRBV6-3	.	TRBJ2-7	TRBD2	CASWPGLADYEQYF	TGTGCCAGCTGGCCGGGACTAGCGGATTACGAGCAGTACTTC
TRBV27	few	TRBJ2-3	.	CASSPLVSTDTQYF	TGTGCCAGCAGTCCACTAGTTAGCACAGATACGCAGTATTTT
TRBV28	few	TRBJ2-7	.	CASSSHEWIEGEQYF	TGTGCCAGCAGTTCCCATGAATGGATCGAAGGCGAGCAGTACTTC
TRBV5-1	many	TRBJ2-1	TRBD2	CASSLALAGAYNEQFF	TGCGCCAGCAGCTTGGCTCTAGCGGGGGCCTACAATGAGCAGTTCTTC
TRBV10-2	many	TRBJ2-7	.	CASSETGTTYEQYF	TGCGCCAGCAGTGAGACAGGGACAACCTACGAGCAGTACTTC
TRBV6-2/TRBV6-3	many	TRBJ2-3	TRBD2	CASSSLAGVTDTQYF	TGTGCCAGCAGTTCGCTAGCGGGAGTAACAGATACGCAGTATTTT
TRBV12-3/TRBV12-4	many	TRBJ2-5	.	CASSLSGREETQYF	TGTGCCAGCAGTTTAAGCGGCAGGGAAGAGACCCAGTACTTC
TRBV6-2/TRBV6-3	many	TRBJ2-7	.	CASGEAREQYF	TGTGCCAGCGGGGAGGCCCGGGAGCAGTACTTC
TRBV28	.	TRBJ2-1	.	CASSLGGLESYNEQFF	TGTGCCAGCAGTTTAGGGGGGCTTGAGTCCTACAATGAGCAGTTCTTC
TRBV30	.	TRBJ1-3	.	CAWSVVRNLDDTIYF	TGTGCCTGGAGTGTAGTCAGGAACCTTGACGACACCATATATTTT
TRBV24-1	few	TRBJ2-1	.	CATSDVDFANEQFF	TGTGCCACCAGTGATGTAGACTTTGCGAATGAGCAGTTCTTC
TRBV11-1	.	TRBJ2-7	TRBD2	CASSPSRESPYEQYF	TGTGCCAGCAGCCCGTCGCGGGAGTCCCCCTACGAGCAGTACTTC
TRBV5-1	few	TRBJ1-2	.	CASSSAGGYTF	TGCGCCAGCAGCTCGGCGGGTGGCTACACCTTC
TRBV28	.	TRBJ2-3	.	CAGSQASDTQYF	TGTGCCGGCAGTCAAGCCTCGGATACGCAGTATTTT
TRBV10-3	many	TRBJ1-2	.	CATSTGSRNYGYTF	TGTGCCACATCCACAGGGAGTCGTAACTATGGCTACACCTTC
TRBV28	few	TRBJ1-1	.	CASSSAPGAANTEAFF	TGTGCCAGCAGTTCCGCTCCGGGGGCGGCGAACACTGAAGCTTTCTTT
TRBV14	.	TRBJ2-5	TRBD1	CASSETDREEETQYF	TGTGCCAGCAGCGAGACCGACAGGGAAGAAGAGACCCAGTACTTC
TRBV6-1	many	TRBJ2-7	TRBD2	CASRLGGTSNEQYF	TGTGCCAGCAGGCTGGGCGGGACTAGCAACGAGCAGTACTTC
TRBV28	.	TRBJ2-7	.	CASSPLSRGEQYF	TGTGCCAGCAGCCCTCTATCCAGGGGCGAGCAGTACTTC
TRBV4-1	.	TRBJ2-5	TRBD2	CASSQVAGGPVETQYF	TGCGCCAGCAGCCAAGTCGCGGGAGGGCCGGTGGAGACCCAGTACTTC
TRBV7-2	many	TRBJ2-2	.	CASSQNRDVGELFF	TGTGCCAGCAGTCAAAACAGGGACGTCGGGGAGCTGTTTTTT
TRBV12-3/TRBV12-4	.	TRBJ1-1	.	CASSLAGPLAGEAFF	TGTGCCAGCAGTTTAGCGGGGCCACTGGCAGGTGAAGCTTTCTTT
TRBV7-2	once	TRBJ1-1	.	CASSYKDGANTEAFF	TGTGCCAGCAGTTACAAAGACGGAGCGAACACTGAAGCTTTCTTT
TRBV28	few	TRBJ2-3	TRBD1	CASSSRTGTQYF	TGTGCCAGCAGTTCCAGGACAGGGACGCAGTATTTT
TRBV12-3/TRBV12-4	many	TRBJ1-4	.	CASSSQDYYGNEKLFF	TGTGCCAGCAGTTCACAGGATTATTATGGTAATGAAAAACTGTTTTTT
TRBV7-2	.	TRBJ1-5	.	CASSSRGGRVNQPQHF	TGTGCCAGCAGCTCTCGTGGGGGTAGGGTCAATCAGCCCCAGCATTTT
TRBV10-3	.	TRBJ1-1	.	CAISEKGLNTEAFF	TGTGCCATCAGTGAAAAGGGCCTGAACACTGAAGCTTTCTTT
TRBV27	.	TRBJ2-1	TRBD2	CASSLWLAGDEQFF	TGTGCCAGCAGTTTATGGCTAGCGGGAGATGAGCAGTTCTTC
TRBV7-9	few	TRBJ2-7	TRBD1	CASSSRGGQGAAEQYF	TGTGCCAGCAGCTCGAGGGGGGGACAGGGGGCAGCCGAGCAGTACTTC
TRBV28	many	TRBJ1-5	.	CASSLPQGGSNQPQHF	TGTGCCAGCAGTTTACCGCAGGGAGGGAGCAATCAGCCCCAGCATTTT
TRBV6-2/TRBV6-3	.	TRBJ2-2	TRBD2	CASRILAGKNTGELFF	TGTGCCAGCAGAATACTAGCGGGAAAGAACACCGGGGAGCTGTTTTTT
TRBV30	few	TRBJ2-1	.	CAWSVLPSPPEFF	TGTGCCTGGAGTGTACTCCCTTCCCCCCCTGAGTTCTTC
TRBV19	many	TRBJ2-7	TRBD2	CASSGGTSGTFYEQYF	TGTGCCAGTAGTGGTGGGACTAGCGGGACTTTCTACGAGCAGTACTTC
TRBV28	.	TRBJ2-7	TRBD2	CASSPGLAGAHISYEQYF	TGTGCCAGCAGTCCCGGACTAGCGGGAGCCCACATCTCCTACGAGCAGTACTTC
TRBV3-1	many	TRBJ2-3	TRBD2	CASSTRSTAGGTDTQYF	TGTGCCAGCAGCACCCGGTCGACCGCGGGAGGCACAGATACGCAGTATTTT
TRBV9	few	TRBJ2-7	.	CASSVGGGLGHEQYF	TGTGCCAGCAGCGTAGGGGGAGGCCTCGGCCACGAGCAGTACTTC
TRBV20-1	many	TRBJ1-6	TRBD1	CSALTGDLDSPLHF	TGCAGTGCTCTTACAGGGGATTTGGACTCACCCCTCCACTTT
TRBV30	.	TRBJ2-2	.	CAWRGSPTGELFF	TGTGCCTGGAGGGGTAGCCCCACCGGGGAGCTGTTTTTT
TRBV5-6	.	TRBJ2-3	.	CASSLGVGTGDTQYF	TGTGCCAGCAGCTTAGGCGTCGGGACGGGAGATACGCAGTATTTT
TRBV2	many	TRBJ2-2	.	CASSDQGLSTGELFF	TGTGCCAGCAGTGATCAGGGGCTATCCACCGGGGAGCTGTTTTTT
TRBV24-1	many	TRBJ2-7	.	CAIPIRVSYEQYF	TGTGCCATCCCCATCAGGGTTTCCTACGAGCAGTACTTC
TRBV29-1	few	TRBJ1-1	.	CSVEGQGLSTEAFF	TGCAGCGTTGAAGGCCAGGGGTTGAGCACTGAAGCTTTCTTT
TRBV7-8	many	TRBJ2-7	.	CASSLQNQRHTEQYF	TGTGCCAGCAGCTTACAGAACCAAAGACATACGGAGCAGTACTTC
TRBV5-7	few	TRBJ2-4	TRBD1	CASSIGQGRKNIQYF	TGTGCCAGCAGTATCGGACAGGGGCGCAAAAACATTCAGTACTTC
TRBV5-6	.	TRBJ2-7	.	CASSLELGLGEQYF	TGTGCCAGCAGCTTGGAGTTAGGTCTGGGCGAGCAGTACTTC